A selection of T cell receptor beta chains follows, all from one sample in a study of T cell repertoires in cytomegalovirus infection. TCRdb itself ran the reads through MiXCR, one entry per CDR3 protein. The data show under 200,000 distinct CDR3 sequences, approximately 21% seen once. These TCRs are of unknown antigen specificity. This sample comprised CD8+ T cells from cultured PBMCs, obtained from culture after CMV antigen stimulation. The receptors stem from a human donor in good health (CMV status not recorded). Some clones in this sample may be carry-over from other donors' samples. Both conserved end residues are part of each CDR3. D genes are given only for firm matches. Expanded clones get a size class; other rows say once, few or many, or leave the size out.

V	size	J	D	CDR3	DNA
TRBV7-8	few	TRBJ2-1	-	CASCDPGEYNEQFF	TGTGCCAGTTGCGACCCCGGGGAATACAATGAGCAGTTCTTC
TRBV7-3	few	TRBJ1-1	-	CASSPPGGGGGNTEAFF	TGTGCCAGCAGCCCCCCCGGGGGCGGAGGTGGGAACACTGAAGCTTTCTTT
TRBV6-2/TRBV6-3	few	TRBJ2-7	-	CASSYGAREQYF	TGTGCCAGCAGTTACGGTGCGCGCGAGCAGTACTTC
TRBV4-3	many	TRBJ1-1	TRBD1	CASSQDDRGNTEAFF	TGCGCCAGCAGCCAAGATGACAGGGGGAACACTGAAGCTTTCTTT
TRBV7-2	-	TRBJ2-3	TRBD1	CASSFGQGGTDTQYF	TGTGCCAGCAGCTTCGGACAGGGTGGCACAGATACGCAGTATTTT
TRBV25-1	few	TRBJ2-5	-	CASIGGWETQYF	TGTGCCAGCATAGGGGGGTGGGAGACCCAGTACTTC
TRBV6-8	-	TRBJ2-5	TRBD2	CASSYLDPGREETQYF	TGTGCCAGCAGTTACTTGGACCCCGGGAGGGAAGAGACCCAGTACTTC
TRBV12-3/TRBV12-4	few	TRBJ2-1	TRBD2	CASSLAGYYNEQFF	TGTGCCAGCAGTCTAGCGGGGTACTACAATGAGCAGTTCTTC
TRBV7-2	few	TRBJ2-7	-	CASSLGGADYEQYF	TGTGCCAGCAGCTTAGGAGGGGCCGACTACGAGCAGTACTTC
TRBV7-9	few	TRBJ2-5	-	CASSLVGPKETQYF	TGTGCCAGCAGCTTAGTTGGCCCAAAAGAGACCCAGTACTTC